These T cell receptor beta chains were read from a single sample in a study of Ad26.COV2.S vaccination and SARS-CoV-2 variants. Generated by immunoSEQ multiplex PCR, the TCRdb table keeps only in-frame clones and is missing some. The sample gives about 180,000 clones, roughly 87% of which show up once; 5% to 7% is in the top ten. The sample in question was peripheral blood, obtained after recovery from COVID-19. All receptors derive from a human donor who had recovered from COVID-19. Each CDR3 is given with its conserved first and last residue.

J | length | V | CDR3
TRBJ2-5 | 19 | TRBV5-1 | CASSSDPGQGGAVRETQYF
TRBJ1-2 | 13 | TRBV2 | CASSEESNYDYTF
TRBJ2-5 | 14 | TRBV30 | CAWRIVAGAQTQYF
TRBJ1-2 | 14 | TRBV5-1 | CASSGGQYIYGYTF
TRBJ2-3 | 13 | TRBV7-9 | CASSWNRKDTQYF
TRBJ1-1 | 15 | TRBV29-1 | CSVEVRGAMRTEAFF
TRBJ1-6 | 12 | TRBV6-1 | CASSEAYSPLHF
TRBJ2-7 | 16 | TRBV5-6 | CASSLAPAGASYEQYF
TRBJ2-1 | 14 | TRBV7-2 | CASSLAGIYNEQFF
TRBJ1-1 | 13 | TRBV11-2 | CASSLREDTEAFF
TRBJ2-1 | 16 | TRBV15 | CATSREAISPYNEQFF
TRBJ2-1 | 13 | TRBV5-1 | CASSLVEQDEQFF
TRBJ1-5 | 14 | TRBV10-3 | CATQWDRAGQPQHF
TRBJ1-1 | 14 | TRBV6-5 | CASSRTGVLWGAFF
TRBJ2-2 | 15 | TRBV7-8 | CASSPSGGAAAELFF
TRBJ2-1 | 13 | TRBV7-3 | CASSLVGGPEQFF
TRBJ2-5 | 16 | TRBV5-4 | CASSSGTGFYQETQYF
TRBJ2-2 | 14 | TRBV7-9 | CASSVGENTGELFF
TRBJ2-3 | 18 | TRBV7-9 | CASSTSIVTGPSTDTQYF
TRBJ2-3 | 15 | TRBV19 | CASSIIGVGTDTQYF
TRBJ2-1 | 14 | TRBV10-3 | CATRLYYSADEQFF
TRBJ2-1 | 15 | TRBV5-1 | CASSLSSGTFNEQFF
TRBJ2-4 | 14 | TRBV11-2 | CASSLGQRRDIQYF
TRBJ2-1 | 19 | TRBV6-4 | CASSAVPGVTSESYNEQFF
TRBJ2-5 | 13 | TRBV9 | CASSVGGHETQYF
TRBJ2-3 | 14 | TRBV3-1/TRBV3-2 | CASSQEVAADTQYF
TRBJ2-2 | 15 | TRBV4-1 | CASSQARSLTGELFF
TRBJ1-3 | 13 | TRBV30 | CAWSSSGGNTIYF
TRBJ2-7 | 15 | TRBV7-6 | CASSPTGGETYEQYF
TRBJ1-5 | 12 | TRBV2 | CATTQGSEPQHF
TRBJ1-2 | 12 | TRBV5-8 | CASSFGGRGYTF
TRBJ1-5 | 15 | TRBV19 | CASSIHQGYNQPQHF
TRBJ2-7 | 15 | TRBV11-2 | CASSSQAGARNEQYF
TRBJ2-7 | 13 | TRBV19 | CASSIVGADEQYF
TRBJ2-7 | 14 | TRBV27 | CASTPFRDGGREYF
TRBJ2-2 | 18 | TRBV7-8 | CASSFGRGTSGSTGELFF
TRBJ2-2 | 15 | TRBV12-5 | CASGTSGQSTGELFF